These 22 T cell receptor beta chains share one sample of origin, sequenced in a study of CD8 T cells in Susac syndrome. With random hexamers, reverse transcription was performed on roughly 0.5 to 1 ug of RNA. TCRdb reanalysed the immunoSEQ multiplex PCR reads using MiXCR and keeps one entry per CDR3 protein. The sample includes 100,000 to 150,000 distinct CDR3 sequences, 90% to 95% seen only once; the top ten take 0.07% to 0.09%. The specimen sequenced was CD4+ T cells from PBMCs. Receptor source: a human donor in good health.

The V call is TRBV12-3 or TRBV12-4, the J call TRBJ1-1; D uncertain. The CDR3 extends over 13 amino acids. V lost 7 bases to trimming and J lost 1 base, with 10 bases between them. The CDR3 reads CASNPTANTEAFF. CDR3 in DNA: TGTGCCAGCAACCCAACAGCGAACACTGAAGCTTTCTTT.

This chain links TRBV20-1 with TRBJ2-1; D is undetermined. Germline V gives CDR1 DFQATT, CDR2 SNEGSKA (reference sequence). This CDR3 has 14 residues. The V and J ends lost 5 bases and 0 bases respectively, with 11 bases between them. In DNA form, the CDR3 reads TGCAGTGCTTTACCCCCGAGCTCCTACAATGAGCAGTTCTTC. It translates to CSALPPSSYNEQFF.

The chain recombines TRBV5-1 with TRBJ2-7, with 7 bases lining up with TRBD2. Germline loops: CDR1 SGHRS, CDR2 YFSETQ. With V trimmed by 0 bases and J by 1 base, 4 bases remained unmatched. The CDR3 has 15 residues. The CDR3 nucleotides are TGCGCCAGCAGCTTGGAGCTAGCGGTTTCCTACGAGCAGTACTTC. Translating gives CASSLELAVSYEQYF.

This chain connects TRBV2 to TRBJ2-7, with 9 bases fitting TRBD2. V lost 5 bases, J lost 3 bases, and 5 bases stayed unmatched. The CDR3 is made up of 14 amino acids. CDR1 and CDR2 from the germline V gene are SNHLY and FYNNEI. The CDR3 region has the DNA TGTGCCAGCAGTCCCCCGACTAGCGGCTACGAGCAGTACTTC. Protein product: CASSPPTSGYEQYF. The full variable domain, its missing parts supplied by reference TRBV2 and TRBJ2-7, is EPEVTQTPSHQVTQMGQEVILRCVPISNHLYFYWYRQILGQKVEFLVSFYNNEISEKSEIFDDQFSVERPDGSNFTLKIRSTKLEDSAMYFCASSPPTSGYEQYFGPGTRLTVT.

The J gene is TRBJ2-1, the V gene TRBV5-1, with TRBD1 identical over 10 bases. Unmatched junction bases numbered 6, after V lost 0 bases and J lost 6 bases. The CDR3 totals 16 residues. Germline V gene sequence: CDR1 SGHRS, CDR2 YFSETQ. In DNA form, the CDR3 reads TGCGCCAGCAGCTTGGGGAGGGACAGGGGCTTCAATGAGCAGTTCTTC. Its translation: CASSLGRDRGFNEQFF.

The chain joins TRBV5-1 to TRBJ2-7; D is perhaps TRBD2 (5 bases). V was cut by 0 bases and J by 3 bases, with 13 bases left in between. This CDR3 spans 15 amino acids. Germline assignment: CDR1 SGHRS and CDR2 YFSETQ. The CDR3 sequence is CASSLAPGTNYEQYF. Written as DNA, the CDR3 is TGCGCCAGCAGCTTGGCACCGGGAACTAACTACGAGCAGTACTTC. The full variable domain, its missing parts supplied by reference TRBV5-1 and TRBJ2-7, is KAGVTQTPRYLIKTRGQQVTLSCSPISGHRSVSWYQQTPGQGLQFLFEYFSETQRNKGNFPGRFSGRQFSNSRSEMNVSTLELGDSALYLCASSLAPGTNYEQYFGPGTRLTVT.

The chain joins TRBV6-2 or TRBV6-3 to TRBJ2-7, with a tentative D call TRBD2 (5 bases). CDR1 and CDR2 from the germline V gene are MNHEY and SVGEGT. The CDR3 is made up of 12 amino acids. With 5 bases removed from V and 3 bases from J, the gap between germline ends came to 8 bases. As DNA, the CDR3 is TGTGCCAGCAGTAAGGGAGACTACGAGCAGTACTTC. Protein product: CASSKGDYEQYF.

The chain couples TRBV7-2 to TRBJ2-6; D remains ambiguous. This CDR3 has 15 residues. Germline V CDR1 and CDR2: SGHTA, FQGNSA. Trimming removed 5 bases from V and 0 bases from J, with 8 bases in between. The CDR3 reads CASSPPFSGANVLTF. The CDR3, as DNA: TGTGCCAGCAGCCCCCCCTTCTCTGGGGCCAACGTCCTGACTTTC.

The chain combines TRBV3-1 with TRBJ2-7; 10 nucleotides match TRBD1. The CDR3 sequence is 15 residues long. After removal of 2 bases from V and 6 bases from J, the junction contained 7 bases not matched to a gene. Germline V gene lookup returns CDR1 LGHDT and CDR2 YNNKEL (reference sequence). CDR3 in DNA: TGTGCCAGCAGCCAAACAGGGGACAGGGGACCCGAGCAGTACTTC. Translation: CASSQTGDRGPEQYF.

This chain links TRBV3-1 with TRBJ1-4, with D hard to call. The germline V gene encodes CDR1 LGHDT and CDR2 YNNKEL (reference sequence). There are 15 residues in the CDR3. The V gene lost 4 bases and the J gene lost 0 bases, with 9 bases spanning the gap. The CDR3 region has the DNA TGTGCCAGCAGCCTCGAGTATGCAACTAATGAAAAACTGTTTTTT. It encodes CASSLEYATNEKLFF.

The rearrangement links TRBV9 to TRBJ2-1; D unclear. The CDR3 loop spans 15 amino acids. Germline V CDR1 and CDR2: SGDLS, YYNGEE. The germline V and J ends were trimmed by 4 bases and 6 bases, with 17 bases remaining between them. The CDR3 DNA reads as TGTGCCAGCAGCTCAAGCCCCCTTTCGGGCAATGAGCAGTTCTTC. Translation gives CASSSSPLSGNEQFF. The variable domain in full, with the rest retrieved from reference TRBV9 and TRBJ2-1, is DSGVTQTPKHLITATGQRVTLRCSPRSGDLSVYWYQQSLDQGLQFLIQYYNGEERAKGNILERFSAQQFPDLHSELNLSSLELGDSALYFCASSSSPLSGNEQFFGPGTRLTVL.

The V call is TRBV2, the J call TRBJ2-7; 9 nucleotides agree with TRBD2. V lost 7 bases to trimming and J lost 5 bases; unmatched junction nucleotides: 15. Germline CDR1 SNHLY, CDR2 FYNNEI. The CDR3 sequence is 16 residues long. CDR3 in DNA: TGTGCCAGCACCCGACCATTAGCGGGAGAGGTCGACGAGCAGTACTTC. Its protein product is CASTRPLAGEVDEQYF.

V and J are TRBV20-1 and TRBJ1-2, with D possibly being TRBD1 (6 bases). Between the trimmed V and J ends, which lost 6 bases and 4 bases, there was a span of 18 bases. Germline V gene data show CDR1 as DFQATT and CDR2 as SNEGSKA (reference sequence). This CDR3 has 14 residues. The CDR3 DNA reads TGCAGTGCAGTCTCCCCCGGGGGCGCCTATGGCTACACCTTC. Its protein is CSAVSPGGAYGYTF.

V is TRBV5-1 and J is TRBJ2-5, with 10 bases identical to TRBD2. Germline assignment: CDR1 SGHRS and CDR2 YFSETQ. V lost 0 bases and J lost 3; bases outside the gene matches: 2. There are 15 residues in the CDR3. CDR3 nucleotides: TGCGCCAGCAGCTTGGTAACTAGCGGGAAAGAGACCCAGTACTTC. This codes for CASSLVTSGKETQYF.

The J gene is TRBJ2-5, the V gene TRBV30, with 7 positions matching TRBD2. V shed 0 bases, J shed 6 bases, and the junction held 13 bases outside the gene matches. CDR1 GTSNPN and CDR2 SVGIG come from the germline V gene (reference sequence). CDR3 length equals 16 residues. CDR3 region: CAWSVFMMAGAQTQYF. Here the CDR3 DNA reads TGTGCCTGGAGTGTATTTATGATGGCGGGAGCCCAGACCCAGTACTTC.

CDR3 region: CASSRDRGLEAFF. For the CDR3, the DNA is TGCGCCAGCAGCCGGGACAGGGGGTTAGAAGCTTTCTTT. This sequence joins TRBV10-1 and TRBJ1-1, with 11 bases that match TRBD1. This CDR3 is built from 13 residues. V was clipped by 6 bases and J by 8 bases; unmatched bases: 5. Looked up from germline, CDR1 is WNHNN and CDR2 is SYGVQD (reference sequence).

This chain joins TRBV29-1 and TRBJ2-1, with D possibly being TRBD2 (6 bases). This CDR3 region has 16 residues. V dropped 0 bases and J dropped 1 base, with 13 bases sitting between them. Looked up from germline, CDR1 is SQVTM and CDR2 is ANQGSEA. CDR3 protein: CSVEDLTGASYNEQFF. The CDR3, as DNA: TGCAGCGTTGAAGATCTTACGGGAGCGTCCTACAATGAGCAGTTCTTC.

CDR3 nucleotide sequence: TGCAGTGCCACCGGGGGGGTCCTTGAAAAACTGTTTTTT. Protein: CSATGGVLEKLFF. The chain joins TRBV20-1 to TRBJ1-4, with a possible D match to TRBD1 (5 bases). Germline CDR1 reads DFQATT; CDR2 reads SNEGSKA (reference sequence). The CDR3 runs to 13 residues. V dropped 6 bases and J dropped 7 bases, with 15 bases sitting between them.

The gene calls are TRBV30 and TRBJ2-6, with D unclear. The ends were cut back, 4 bases at V and 1 base at J, with 8 bases in the middle. The CDR3 is 14 residues long. Germline CDR1 and CDR2: GTSNPN and SVGIG (reference sequence). CDR3 residues: CAWNVGSGANVLTF. In DNA form, the CDR3 reads TGTGCCTGGAATGTAGGTTCTGGGGCCAACGTCCTGACTTTC.

The gene calls are TRBV18 and TRBJ1-5; D unresolved. The ends were cut back, 6 bases at V and 5 bases at J, with 11 bases in the middle. Germline CDR1 is KGHSH and CDR2 is LQKENI. The CDR3 length is 13 residues. The CDR3 sequence: CASSVQPDQPQHF. The CDR3 DNA reads as TGTGCCAGCTCGGTACAGCCCGATCAGCCCCAGCATTTT.

V and J are TRBV5-1 and TRBJ2-1, with 8 bases lining up with TRBD2. CDR1 SGHRS and CDR2 YFSETQ come from the germline V gene. The ends lost 2 bases at V and 8 bases at J; junction bases unmatched: 9. CDR3 length: 15 amino acids. The CDR3 DNA reads as TGCGCCAGCAGCTTCGCGGGTAGCGGGAACGATGAGCAGTTCTTC. Protein: CASSFAGSGNDEQFF.

This clonotype was recorded a few times. The CDR3 sequence is CASSLGSGRAYEQYF. CDR3 coding DNA: TGTGCCAGCAGCTTAGGGAGCGGGAGGGCTTATGAGCAGTACTTC. The V gene is TRBV7-2, the J gene TRBJ2-7; 10 positions agree with TRBD2. V was clipped by 1 base and J by 7 bases; unmatched bases: 7. The germline CDR1 and CDR2 sequences are SGHTA and FQGNSA. The CDR3 length is 15 residues.